What follows are 32 T cell receptor beta chains derived from one specimen sequenced in a study of blood T cell repertoires in COVID-19. Generated by immunoSEQ multiplex PCR, the TCRdb table keeps only in-frame clones and is missing some. This sample has approximately 110,000 clones; 90% to 95% occur once, and the top ten carry about 1.9%. Sequenced sample: peripheral blood. All receptors derive from a man aged 50-60 years with COVID-19, enrolled during active disease.

The chain recombines TRBV19 with TRBJ2-7, with 13 bases aligning to TRBD2. The ends lost 5 bases at V and 6 bases at J; junction bases unmatched: 7. Germline V gives CDR1 LNHDA, CDR2 SQIVND (reference sequence). CDR3 length: 15 residues. For the CDR3, the DNA is TGTGCCAGTAGTGAACTAGCGGGAGGGCCAGTCGAGCAGTACTTC. Translation gives CASSELAGGPVEQYF.

The chain uses TRBV7-9 and TRBJ2-4, with 13 positions matching TRBD2. The CDR3 sequence is 17 residues long. Germline values: CDR1 SEHNR, CDR2 FQNEAQ (reference sequence). V dropped 6 bases and J dropped 1; count of bases not matched to a gene: 6. CDR3 region: CASSWTSGSVAKNIQYF. The DNA for the CDR3 is TGTGCCAGCAGTTGGACTAGCGGGAGTGTGGCCAAAAACATTCAGTACTTC.

This clone was picked up one time. This chain connects TRBV6-5 to TRBJ1-4; the D is unclear. The CDR3 runs 14 residues. Trimming stripped 6 bases from V and 8 bases from J, with 16 bases between. Germline-derived CDR1 and CDR2 are MNHEY and SVGAGI. This CDR3 reads CASRSRRREEKLFF. The CDR3 DNA reads as TGTGCCAGCAGATCGCGGAGACGGGAAGAAAAACTGTTTTTT.

The V gene is TRBV5-4, the J gene TRBJ2-7; 7 positions match TRBD2. The germline V gene encodes CDR1 SGHNT and CDR2 YYREEE (reference sequence). J was trimmed by 6 bases and V by 2 bases; bases with no gene match: 5. The CDR3 totals 13 residues. CDR3 DNA: TGTGCCAGCAGCTTTCGACTAGCTGGCGAGCAGTACTTC. It is translated as CASSFRLAGEQYF.

This chain links TRBV5-1 with TRBJ2-1, with TRBD2 matching 13 bases. There are 15 residues in the CDR3. Germline V gene sequence: CDR1 SGHRS, CDR2 YFSETQ. With V trimmed by 3 bases and J by 7 bases, 4 bases remained unmatched. The CDR3 DNA is TGCGCCAGCAGCTGGGGACTAGCGGGATCGAATGAGCAGTTCTTC. Residues: CASSWGLAGSNEQFF.

The chain has TRBV18 and TRBJ1-1, with 8 bases that match TRBD1. V shed 0 bases, J shed 11 bases, and the junction held 8 bases outside the gene matches. The CDR3 has 14 residues. The V gene's germline CDR1 is KGHSH and CDR2 LQKENI. CDR3 in DNA: TGTGCCAGCTCACCACCCCCAGGGGGCGAGATGGCTTTCTTT. Amino acids: CASSPPPGGEMAFF.

The rearrangement links TRBV5-1 to TRBJ1-1; 7 nucleotides line up with TRBD1. V lost 4 bases and J lost 0; bases outside the gene matches: 6. This CDR3 region has 15 residues. In germline, CDR1 is SGHRS, CDR2 YFSETQ. CDR3 residues: CASSRRTGVNTEAFF. Written as DNA, the CDR3 is TGCGCCAGCAGCAGACGGACAGGAGTGAACACTGAAGCTTTCTTT.

Notes on this clone: Lacking the conserved final phenylalanine or tryptophan, this CDR3 likely reflects a read error. It is unclear where the CDR3 begins or ends on the DNA, so no DNA is shown, and the CDR3 is as TCRdb lists it. The rearrangement joins TRBV18 to TRBJ1-2; the D call TRBD1 from the table was never checked on the DNA. The CDR3 has 14 residues if both end residues are counted. Germline CDR1 and CDR2: KGHSH and LQKENI. Here the CDR3 reads CASSPPGRPGPKFI.

Only one count was recorded for this clone. The rearrangement links TRBV19 to TRBJ2-2, with TRBD1 identical over 7 bases. The CDR3 runs to 14 residues. V lost 5 bases and J lost 5; bases outside the gene matches: 5. In germline, CDR1 is LNHDA, CDR2 SQIVND (reference sequence). The CDR3 nucleotides are TGTGCCAGTAGTGTTACAGGGGTGACCGGGGAGCTGTTTTTT. Translating gives CASSVTGVTGELFF.

The chain is built from TRBV6-5 and TRBJ2-2; D perhaps matches TRBD1 (6 bases). The CDR3 length is 15 residues. V dropped 6 bases and J dropped 1 base, with 12 bases sitting between them. CDR1 is MNHEY, CDR2 SVGAGI, per germline. The CDR3 sequence: CASSILQGNTGELFF. As DNA, the CDR3 is TGTGCCAGCAGCATATTACAGGGGAACACCGGGGAGCTGTTTTTT.

About this clone itself: The junction departs from the called germline gene at one end, perhaps through a read error. V gene TRBV6-6 combines with J gene TRBJ2-5, with D unclear. The V gene's germline CDR1 is MNHNY and CDR2 SVGAGI (reference sequence). There are 11 residues in the CDR3. CDR3 nucleotides: TGTGCCAGCAGTCTACAAGAGGCCCAGTACTTC. It codes for CASSLQEAQYF.

The V call is TRBV11-3, the J call TRBJ2-3; 7 positions agree with TRBD2. The CDR3 is made up of 15 amino acids. Losses at the gene ends were 6 bases for V and 4 bases for J; bases not matched to a gene: 10. The germline CDR1 and CDR2 sequences are SGHNT and YENEEA. CDR3 in DNA: TGTGCCAGCAGTCGGGGCGGGAGTATCGCAGATACGCAGTATTTT. Translation: CASSRGGSIADTQYF.

The genes are TRBV28 and TRBJ1-2, with 12 nucleotides matching TRBD1. The germline V gene has CDR1 MDHEN and CDR2 SYDVKM. V lost 7 bases to trimming and J lost 4 bases; unmatched junction nucleotides: 10. This CDR3 spans 16 amino acids. The chain's CDR3 is CASTFWDRGLAYGYTF. CDR3 sequence (DNA): TGTGCCAGCACCTTCTGGGACAGGGGGCTAGCCTATGGCTACACCTTC.

The chain uses TRBV9 and TRBJ2-1; the match to TRBD1 covers 7 bases. Per the germline V gene, CDR1 is SGDLS and CDR2 is YYNGEE. V lost 5 bases and J lost 4; bases outside the gene matches: 6. The length of the CDR3 is 14 residues. The CDR3 loop is CASSRQGEYNEQFF. CDR3 nucleotides: TGTGCCAGCAGTCGACAGGGAGAATACAATGAGCAGTTCTTC.

The genes are TRBV6-5 and TRBJ2-1, with TRBD2 matching over 10 bases. Germline values: CDR1 MNHEY, CDR2 SVGAGI. V lost 6 bases to trimming and J lost 5 bases; unmatched junction nucleotides: 7. The length of the CDR3 is 15 residues. DNA for the CDR3: TGTGCCAGCAGCAGAAGACTAGCGGGTAACAATGAGCAGTTCTTC. Protein product: CASSRRLAGNNEQFF.

The J gene is TRBJ2-1, the V gene TRBV18, with TRBD2 matching over 12 bases. CDR3 size: 17 residues. Germline-derived CDR1 and CDR2 are KGHSH and LQKENI. V was clipped by 1 base and J by 8 bases; unmatched bases: 9. This CDR3 is CASSPLETSGRGDEQFF. The CDR3 nucleotides are TGTGCCAGCTCACCACTGGAGACTAGCGGGAGAGGTGATGAGCAGTTCTTC.

The genes are TRBV4-3 and TRBJ1-5; the D gene is possibly TRBD1 (5 bases). Germline V gene lookup returns CDR1 LGHNA and CDR2 YSLEER. The CDR3 has 18 amino acids. Between the trimmed V and J ends, which lost 0 bases and 1 base, there was a span of 16 bases. DNA for the CDR3: TGCGCCAGCAGCCAAGATTTGCGCAGGGAGGGGAGCAATCAGCCCCAGCATTTT. This gives the protein CASSQDLRREGSNQPQHF.

This clone has a single count. CDR3 sequence (DNA): TGTGCCAGCAGCACACCCCTAGAAGGCACAGATACGCAGTATTTT. It codes for CASSTPLEGTDTQYF. The V call is TRBV5-4, the J call TRBJ2-3; D call uncertain. From germline, CDR1 is SGHNT and CDR2 YYREEE (reference sequence). Trimming removed 4 bases from V and 1 base from J, with 13 bases in between. This CDR3 region has 15 residues.

The V and J genes are TRBV7-2 and TRBJ1-2; D is unresolved. The CDR3 sequence is 13 residues long. Germline CDR1 SGHTA, CDR2 FQGNSA. V lost 1 base and J lost 8, with 11 bases in between. This CDR3 reads CASSLGEFRGYTF. The CDR3 nucleotides read TGTGCCAGCAGCTTAGGGGAGTTTCGCGGCTACACCTTC.

The chain is built from TRBV10-3 and TRBJ1-1; a weak D match, TRBD1 (6 bases). The CDR3 has 12 residues. Germline V gene data show CDR1 as ENHRY and CDR2 as SYGVKD. The ends were cut back, 6 bases at V and 2 bases at J, with 7 bases in the middle. CDR3 sequence: CAIRGGNTEAFF. Written as DNA, the CDR3 is TGTGCCATCAGAGGGGGAAACACTGAAGCTTTCTTT.

The chain employs TRBV6-2 or TRBV6-3 and TRBJ2-3, with 7 nucleotides matching TRBD2. V shed 1 base and J 2 bases; nucleotides not matched to a gene: 9. The CDR3 totals 17 residues. Germline assignment: CDR1 MNHEY and CDR2 SVGEGT. This CDR3 is CASSYFWGEGSTDTQYF. The DNA for the CDR3 is TGTGCCAGCAGTTACTTTTGGGGGGAGGGGTCCACAGATACGCAGTATTTT.

The gene calls are TRBV29-1 and TRBJ2-1, with D tentatively TRBD1 (5 bases). The CDR3 spans 11 residues. The germline V gene encodes CDR1 SQVTM and CDR2 ANQGSEA. With 6 bases removed from V and 4 bases from J, the gap between germline ends came to 7 bases. The CDR3 sequence: CSVDRYNEQFF. Written as DNA, the CDR3 is TGCAGCGTAGACAGATACAATGAGCAGTTCTTC.

This clone was recorded only once. The chain couples TRBV30 to TRBJ2-7; 7 bases line up with TRBD1. Germline V gene lookup returns CDR1 GTSNPN and CDR2 SVGIG (reference sequence). V lost 7 bases and J lost 4; bases outside the gene matches: 10. This CDR3 region has 13 residues. The CDR3 loop reads CAFQDRVQYEQYF. The CDR3 DNA sequence: TGTGCCTTCCAAGACAGGGTCCAATACGAGCAGTACTTC.

J is TRBJ1-2 and V is TRBV18, with D hard to call. The CDR3 is 13 residues long. Germline lookup yields CDR1 KGHSH and CDR2 LQKENI. V lost 6 bases, J lost 5 bases, and 13 bases lay in between. In DNA, the CDR3 is TGTGCCAGCTCTTCCAAAGAGGCGTATGGCTACACCTTC. This translates into CASSSKEAYGYTF.

The V call is TRBV11-1, the J call TRBJ2-1; 8 bases line up with TRBD2. The CDR3 runs 13 residues. The germline V gene has CDR1 SGHAT and CDR2 FQDESV (reference sequence). V was pared by 5 bases and J by 10 bases, with 7 bases of the junction left unmatched. Here the CDR3 reads CASSPREGGEQFF. The CDR3 nucleotides read TGTGCCAGCAGCCCCCGGGAGGGCGGCGAGCAGTTCTTC.

In nucleotides, the CDR3 is TGTGCCAGCAGCCATGGACTAGCGGGAGACGGTGAGCAGTTCTTC. This encodes CASSHGLAGDGEQFF. The chain uses TRBV7-3 and TRBJ2-1; TRBD2 agrees at 13 bases. The J segment lost 9 bases and the V segment lost 5 bases, leaving 7 bases of the junction unmatched. The CDR3 is made up of 15 amino acids. The V gene's germline CDR1 is SGHTA and CDR2 FQGTGA.

V is TRBV2 and J is TRBJ1-2; tentative D call: TRBD1 (5 bases). This CDR3 contains 13 residues. Trimming removed 6 bases at V and 7 bases at J, with 15 bases between. Per germline, CDR1 SNHLY and CDR2 FYNNEI. The CDR3 protein is CASRWQAGGGYTF. The DNA of the CDR3 is TGTGCCAGCAGGTGGCAGGCCGGGGGTGGCTACACCTTC.

The chain carries TRBV6-2 or TRBV6-3 and TRBJ2-1; 14 bases align to TRBD2. This CDR3 is built from 18 residues. Germline values: CDR1 MNHEY, CDR2 SVGEGT. The V gene end was trimmed by 0 bases and the J gene end by 5 bases; junction bases not matched to a gene: 6. The CDR3 loop is CASSYSTSGRALDNEQFF. DNA of the CDR3: TGTGCCAGCAGTTACTCGACTAGCGGGAGGGCCCTGGACAATGAGCAGTTCTTC.

The chain employs TRBV28 and TRBJ2-4; 10 bases agree with TRBD2. V dropped 7 bases and J dropped 0; count of bases not matched to a gene: 6. This CDR3 spans 16 amino acids. Germline loops: CDR1 MDHEN, CDR2 SYDVKM. In DNA, the CDR3 is TGTGCCAGCACTCCTAGCGGGAGTGGAGCCAAAAACATTCAGTACTTC. It translates to CASTPSGSGAKNIQYF.

The V and J genes are TRBV28 and TRBJ2-1, with TRBD2 as a possible D gene (6 bases). The germline CDR1 and CDR2 sequences are MDHEN and SYDVKM. Trimming took 5 bases from V and 10 from J, leaving 24 bases between them. The CDR3 is 16 amino acids. The CDR3 is CASSRSRDFVKGEQFF. The DNA of the CDR3 is TGTGCCAGCAGTCGAAGCCGGGACTTCGTTAAGGGGGAGCAGTTCTTC.

This chain uses TRBV5-6 with TRBJ2-1; D is perhaps TRBD1 (5 bases). Germline V gene data show CDR1 as SGHDT and CDR2 as YYEEEE. This CDR3 is 13 amino acids long. The V end was cut by 1 base, the J end by 4 bases, with 6 bases between. CDR3 sequence: CASSLTGYNEQFF. CDR3 DNA: TGTGCCAGCAGCTTGACAGGTTACAATGAGCAGTTCTTC.

This clone has only a few counts. This chain joins TRBV6-5 and TRBJ2-2; D is uncertain. There are 13 residues in the CDR3. CDR1 MNHEY and CDR2 SVGAGI come from the germline V gene. The V gene lost 6 bases and the J gene lost 0 bases, with 5 bases spanning the gap. The CDR3 coding sequence is TGTGCCAGCAGGCGGACGAACACCGGGGAGCTGTTTTTT. Residues: CASRRTNTGELFF.